This T cell receptor beta chain comes out of a study of blood T cells in healthy people across ages. V gave up 5 bases and J gave up 1 base; unmatched junction bases: 12. The CDR3 totals 19 residues. In this sample, this clonotype turned up a few times. Its antigen remains unknown. Study findings and constraints: Those diversity estimates obtained from one million T cells were thought to be underestimates.

Using a J-beta primer mix together with a sample-barcoded 5' primer, a second PCR was run for about 6 to 12 cycles. Template switching added a 12-random-nucleotide identifier to every cDNA molecule. TCRdb used MiXCR to reprocess the 5' RACE reads, holding one entry per CDR3 protein. The profile covers around 400,000 distinct CDR3 sequences, with about 52% appearing a single time and 45% to 55% taken by the ten largest. This receptor was identified in a man aged 55 to 70 in good health. Sequenced input: blood. V usage is TRBV12-3 or TRBV12-4 and J usage is TRBJ2-6, with TRBD1 matching over 9 bases. CDR3 sequence reads: CASSPGQGRLRSGANVLTF. CDR3 DNA sequence: TGTGCCAGCAGTCCCGGACAGGGGCGCCTGAGGTCTGGGGCCAACGTCCTGACTTTC.